This T cell receptor (beta chain) was recovered during a study of T cells after yellow fever vaccination. Study-level findings and limits: Abundant clonotypes from the bulk population could have been carried over as contaminants into FACS-sorted repertoires.

The length of the CDR3 is 14 residues. Germline CDR1 is ENHRY and CDR2 is SYGVKD. Trimming took off 4 bases at V and 1 base at J, with 7 bases between the two ends. In TCRdb, the 5' RACE reads were re-called with MiXCR into one record per CDR3 protein. The data show 300,000 or so distinct CDR3 sequences, with about 4% seen just once and 20% to 30% held by the top ten. At least ten counts were recorded for this clonotype. What it binds is unknown. The clonotype originates from a man between 18 and 35 years old who received the YFV17D yellow fever vaccine. The sequenced sample was PBMCs, obtained 5 days after the yellow fever booster vaccination. The rearrangement uses TRBV10-3 and TRBJ2-2; D is uncertain. The CDR3 sequence is CAISVLGNTGELFF. Here the CDR3 DNA reads TGTGCCATCAGTGTTCTGGGGAACACCGGGGAGCTGTTTTTT.